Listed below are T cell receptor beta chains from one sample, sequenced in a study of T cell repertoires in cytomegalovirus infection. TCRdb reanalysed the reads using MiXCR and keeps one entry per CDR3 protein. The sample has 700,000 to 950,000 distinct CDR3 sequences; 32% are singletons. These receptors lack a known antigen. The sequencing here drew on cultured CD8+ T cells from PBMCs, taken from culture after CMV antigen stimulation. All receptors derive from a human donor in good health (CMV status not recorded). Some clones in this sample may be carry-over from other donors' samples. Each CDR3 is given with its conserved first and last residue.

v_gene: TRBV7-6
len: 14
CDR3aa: CASSITGTGETQYF

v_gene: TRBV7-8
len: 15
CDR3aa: CASSLLYGGNQPQHF

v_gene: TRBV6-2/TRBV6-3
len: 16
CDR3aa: CASSSPGLDGGQPQHF

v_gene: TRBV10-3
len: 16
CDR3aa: CAISASATETLGEQFF

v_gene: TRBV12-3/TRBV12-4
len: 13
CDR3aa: CASSLMANQPQHF

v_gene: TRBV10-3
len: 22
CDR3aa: CAISEYRAISGLTDLSGNTIYF

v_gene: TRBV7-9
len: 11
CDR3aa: CAGNDRGGYTF

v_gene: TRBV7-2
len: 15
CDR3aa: CASSSHVGLWYGYTF

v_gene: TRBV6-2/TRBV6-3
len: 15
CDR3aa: CASSYWDRETDTQYF

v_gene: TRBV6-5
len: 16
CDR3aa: CASSYSGGGYNSPLHF

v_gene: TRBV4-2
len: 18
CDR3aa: CASSQSLTRWGSYNEQFF

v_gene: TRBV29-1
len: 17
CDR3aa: CSVEGVVGAGPGETQYF

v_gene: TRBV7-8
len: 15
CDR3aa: CASSLEVGSNQPQHF

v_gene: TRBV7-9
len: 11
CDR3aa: CASRGSGEQFF

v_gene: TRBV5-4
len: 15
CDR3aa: CASSPEVAGAYEQYF